This T cell receptor (beta chain) was captured in a study of T-cell memory formation after mild COVID-19. Looking at the study overall: TCR clusters largely stayed donor specific.

Findings and limits, study-wide: Clones that contracted from day 15 to 85 were balanced CD4/CD8, while later expanders leaned CD4+. Some clones that responded turned up in pre-infection memory, which suggests that cross-reactive memory joined in. A second wave of clones peaked on day 37, and their SARS-CoV-2 specificity went unconfirmed.

MiXCR, run by TCRdb on the 5' RACE reads, gives a single entry per CDR3 protein. This sample has about 190,000 distinct CDR3 sequences, with 15% to 20% found just once. This clonotype was picked up a small number of times. Its matching antigen is unknown. The CDR3 contains 13 residues. In germline, CDR1 is DFQATT, CDR2 SNEGSKA (reference sequence). Trimming pared 4 bases from V and 8 bases from J, leaving 17 bases between. Specimen: PBMCs or a T cell subset sorted from them (not recorded which). The chain couples TRBV20-1 to TRBJ1-2; D possibly corresponds to TRBD1 (6 bases). The clonotype originates from an adult woman who had mild COVID-19 (a few samples of this study predate the infection). Cell type and time point are not known. The CDR3 reads CSATLPGERGYTF. As DNA, the CDR3 is TGCAGTGCTACCCTCCCAGGGGAACGGGGCTACACCTTC.